The 24 T cell receptor beta chains reported below all come from one sample, sequenced in a study of cytomegalovirus exposure and HLA in healthy donors (dated by TCRdb to 2016 to 2017). The library was produced with the immunoSEQ multiplex PCR assay. TCRdb retrieved this table from immuneACCESS and kept in-frame rearrangements only. Not all clones are present; in checked studies, unresolved V genes account for under half, and no reason is known for the remainder. The sample includes 110,000 or so clones, with about 83% observed a single time. The ten largest clones add up to around 5% of the sample. The sample was PBMCs. The receptors were sampled from a man younger than 35 in good health and CMV-seronegative.

The rearrangement joins TRBV5-5 to TRBJ2-2; 7 nucleotides match TRBD1. The germline V gene has CDR1 SGHKS and CDR2 YYEKEE (reference sequence). CDR3 size: 15 residues. The ends lost 5 bases at V and 4 bases at J; junction bases unmatched: 8. As DNA, the CDR3 is TGTGCCAGCAGTTTCAACAGGGGTGGCACCGGGGAGCTGTTTTTT. It is translated as CASSFNRGGTGELFF.

V usage is TRBV5-4 and J usage is TRBJ1-6, with D possibly being TRBD1 (6 bases). The germline V gene has CDR1 SGHNT and CDR2 YYREEE (reference sequence). This CDR3 has 13 amino acids. V was shortened by 3 bases and J by 12 bases, with 13 bases between the two germline ends. The CDR3 reads CASSSNRAGPLHF. The CDR3 nucleotides read TGTGCCAGCAGCTCCAACAGGGCAGGACCCCTCCACTTT.

J is TRBJ2-1 and V is TRBV5-6; 8 bases are a match to TRBD2. The germline gives CDR1 SGHDT, CDR2 YYEEEE. The CDR3 is 16 amino acids. Germline trimming cut 3 bases from V and 5 bases from J; bases unmatched to any gene: 10. The CDR3 here is CASSSRGRGVDNEQFF. The CDR3 DNA follows: TGTGCCAGCAGCTCCCGCGGGCGGGGGGTTGACAATGAGCAGTTCTTC. Based on the CDR3 plus reference TRBV5-6 and TRBJ2-1, the full variable domain is DAGVTQSPTHLIKTRGQQVTLRCSPKSGHDTVSWYQQALGQGPQFIFQYYEEEERQRGNFPDRFSGHQFPNYSSELNVNALLLGDSALYLCASSSRGRGVDNEQFFGPGTRLTVL.

The chain has TRBV9 and TRBJ2-1; possibly TRBD2 for D (7 bases). The length of the CDR3 is 15 residues. With 5 bases removed from V and 8 bases from J, the gap between germline ends came to 20 bases. Germline lookup yields CDR1 SGDLS and CDR2 YYNGEE. CDR3 sequence reads: CASSEWDGGGDEQFF. For the CDR3, the DNA is TGTGCCAGCAGTGAGTGGGATGGGGGGGGCGATGAGCAGTTCTTC.

This clone was found once. The gene calls are TRBV10-3 and TRBJ2-6; 9 bases align to TRBD1. The length of the CDR3 is 18 residues. Looked up from germline, CDR1 is ENHRY and CDR2 is SYGVKD. V shed 5 bases and J 0 bases; nucleotides not matched to a gene: 8. The CDR3 region is CAISKSGTGPSGANVLTF. For the CDR3, the DNA is TGTGCCATCAGTAAATCCGGGACAGGGCCCTCTGGGGCCAACGTCCTGACTTTC.

V gene TRBV6-5 combines with J gene TRBJ2-7; 7 nucleotides align to TRBD2. The junction had 6 bases not matched to a gene; V was cut back by 4 bases and J by 0 bases. The length of the CDR3 is 15 residues. Germline V gene lookup returns CDR1 MNHEY and CDR2 SVGAGI. The chain's CDR3 is CASSSPSGYSYEQYF. The CDR3 coding sequence is TGTGCCAGCAGTTCTCCTAGCGGTTACTCCTACGAGCAGTACTTC.

The chain recombines TRBV19 with TRBJ1-5, with 7 bases that match TRBD1. This CDR3 is built from 14 residues. Unmatched junction bases numbered 7, after V lost 5 bases and J lost 6 bases. CDR1 and CDR2 (germline): LNHDA, SQIVND (reference sequence). CDR3 DNA: TGTGCCAGTAGTCTAAGGGGGCTAGGTCAGCCCCAGCATTTT. The encoded protein is CASSLRGLGQPQHF.

This rearrangement joins TRBV4-1 to TRBJ2-2; the D is unclear. Germline CDR1 is MGHRA and CDR2 is YSYEKL. Trimming cost V 0 bases and J 13 bases, with 9 bases left between them. This CDR3 comprises 12 residues. CDR3 protein: CASSQDTRVLFF. CDR3 bases: TGCGCCAGCAGCCAAGATACCCGGGTGCTGTTTTTT.

CDR3 sequence: CASSPRLGEGGTDTQYF. The CDR3 DNA follows: TGTGCCAGCAGTCCACGCCTTGGGGAAGGGGGCACAGATACGCAGTATTTT. V is TRBV27 and J is TRBJ2-3, with a possible D match to TRBD1 (5 bases). Germline assignment: CDR1 MNHEY and CDR2 SMNVEV (reference sequence). The V gene lost 5 bases and the J gene lost 1 base, with 19 bases spanning the gap. The CDR3 has 17 residues.

This clone was recorded only once. The chain joins TRBV6-5 to TRBJ1-2, with a possible D match to TRBD1 (5 bases). Germline V gene lookup returns CDR1 MNHEY and CDR2 SVGAGI. Between the trimmed V and J ends, which lost 5 bases and 8 bases, there was a span of 21 bases. The CDR3 covers 15 residues. The CDR3 protein is CASSPTDRIAGGYTF. CDR3 DNA: TGTGCCAGCAGTCCGACCGACAGAATAGCGGGCGGCTACACCTTC.

This clone showed up just a few times. The rearrangement links TRBV7-9 to TRBJ1-1; weak D call: TRBD1 (5 bases). CDR1 and CDR2 from the germline V gene are SEHNR and FQNEAQ (reference sequence). CDR3 size: 15 residues. The V gene lost 0 bases and the J gene lost 4 bases, with 12 bases spanning the gap. CDR3 loop: CASSLASGWGTEAFF. DNA of the CDR3: TGTGCCAGCAGCTTAGCGTCAGGGTGGGGCACTGAAGCTTTCTTT.

This chain uses TRBV30 with TRBJ1-2; D might be TRBD1 (6 bases). Germline assignment: CDR1 GTSNPN and CDR2 SVGIG (reference sequence). There are 12 residues in the CDR3. V gave up 3 bases and J gave up 10 bases, with 15 bases separating them. CDR3 sequence (DNA): TGTGCCTGGAGCCGCGGGTCAGGGGTCTACACCTTC. It translates to CAWSRGSGVYTF.

The chain's CDR3 is CAWTTGTSGASYEQYF. CDR3 sequence (DNA): TGTGCCTGGACTACCGGGACTAGCGGGGCTTCCTACGAGCAGTACTTC. V gene TRBV30 combines with J gene TRBJ2-7; 13 bases are shared with TRBD2. The germline V gene encodes CDR1 GTSNPN and CDR2 SVGIG (reference sequence). The junction had 7 bases not matched to a gene; V was cut back by 4 bases and J by 1 base. The CDR3 has 16 amino acids.

The chain links TRBV5-1 to TRBJ2-3; 10 bases map to TRBD2. With V trimmed by 9 bases and J by 5 bases, 6 bases remained unmatched. Germline CDR1 is SGHRS and CDR2 is YFSETQ. The CDR3 has 13 amino acids. CDR3 amino acids: CATGTSDVDTQYF. CDR3 nucleotide sequence: TGCGCCACCGGGACTAGCGACGTAGATACGCAGTATTTT.

This chain joins TRBV19 and TRBJ1-2; 11 bases fit TRBD1. The trim removed 4 bases at V and 8 bases at J, leaving 9 bases unmatched. The CDR3 contains 15 residues. From germline, CDR1 is LNHDA and CDR2 SQIVND (reference sequence). CDR3 coding DNA: TGTGCCAGTAGTACGTCGGACAGGGGGCGTGGAGGCTACACCTTC. This translates into CASSTSDRGRGGYTF.

The V gene is TRBV19, the J gene TRBJ2-1, with a possible D match to TRBD1 (6 bases). The length of the CDR3 is 13 residues. V gave up 5 bases and J gave up 10 bases, with 15 bases separating them. Germline V CDR1 and CDR2: LNHDA, SQIVND (reference sequence). The CDR3 reads CASSSLQGTEQFF. The CDR3 DNA reads as TGTGCCAGTAGTTCCCTCCAGGGGACAGAGCAGTTCTTC.

This chain joins TRBV5-1 and TRBJ2-7, with 11 bases that match TRBD1. The ends lost 0 bases at V and 5 bases at J; junction bases unmatched: 4. CDR3 length: 15 residues. Germline V gene data show CDR1 as SGHRS and CDR2 as YFSETQ. CDR3 DNA: TGCGCCAGCAGCTTGGCCGGACAGGGGGCTCACGAGCAGTACTTC. It encodes CASSLAGQGAHEQYF. The variable domain in full, with the rest retrieved from reference TRBV5-1 and TRBJ2-7, is KAGVTQTPRYLIKTRGQQVTLSCSPISGHRSVSWYQQTPGQGLQFLFEYFSETQRNKGNFPGRFSGRQFSNSRSEMNVSTLELGDSALYLCASSLAGQGAHEQYFGPGTRLTVT.

The V and J genes are TRBV27 and TRBJ2-7; TRBD2 agrees at 13 bases. The CDR3 is 17 residues long. Germline V lookup: CDR1 MNHEY, CDR2 SMNVEV (reference sequence). Unmatched junction bases numbered 10, after V lost 5 bases and J lost 3 bases. Written as DNA, the CDR3 is TGTGCCAGCAGTGCACAGCCCGGGACTAGCGGGAACTACGAGCAGTACTTC. Translation: CASSAQPGTSGNYEQYF.

This clone was found a few times. The rearrangement uses TRBV18 and TRBJ1-5; 7 bases align to TRBD1. CDR3 length: 15 residues. Germline CDR1 is KGHSH and CDR2 is LQKENI. With V trimmed by 5 bases and J by 2 bases, 6 bases remained unmatched. DNA of the CDR3: TGTGCCAGCTCAGCACAGGGGTTGGGCAATCAGCCCCAGCATTTT. Residues: CASSAQGLGNQPQHF.

V is TRBV29-1 and J is TRBJ2-3, with D uncertain. Per the germline V gene, CDR1 is SQVTM and CDR2 is ANQGSEA. The V and J ends lost 3 bases and 0 bases respectively, with 4 bases between them. The CDR3 loop spans 12 amino acids. The CDR3 nucleotides read TGCAGCGTTGACACTAGCACAGATACGCAGTATTTT. Amino acid sequence: CSVDTSTDTQYF.

The rearrangement links TRBV15 to TRBJ2-1; 7 nucleotides align to TRBD1. The CDR3 extends over 17 amino acids. Germline trimming cut 0 bases from V and 11 bases from J; bases unmatched to any gene: 16. CDR1 is LNHNV, CDR2 YYDKDF, per germline (reference sequence). The CDR3: CATSRDPGDRAGVKQFF. The CDR3 nucleotides are TGTGCCACCAGCAGAGATCCAGGAGACAGGGCTGGCGTGAAGCAGTTCTTC.

The chain employs TRBV11-1 and TRBJ2-2, with 11 bases identical to TRBD2. In germline, CDR1 is SGHAT, CDR2 FQDESV (reference sequence). Trimming removed 1 base from V and 3 bases from J; junction bases left unmatched: 4. The CDR3 loop spans 17 amino acids. CDR3 sequence reads: CASSLDRLAGYTGELFF. DNA of the CDR3: TGTGCCAGCAGCTTAGACCGACTAGCGGGGTACACCGGGGAGCTGTTTTTT. Supplemented by reference TRBV11-1 and TRBJ2-2, the full variable domain reads EAEVAQSPRYKITEKSQAVAFWCDPISGHATLYWYRQILGQGPELLVQFQDESVVDDSQLPKDRFSAERLKGVDSTLKIQPAELGDSAMYLCASSLDRLAGYTGELFFGEGSRLTVL.

This clone was counted once. The CDR3 nucleotides are TGTGCCAGCAGCCAAGATCGGGGGACAGGAGTGGACGAGCAGTACTTC. This codes for CASSQDRGTGVDEQYF. V is TRBV4-2 and J is TRBJ2-7; 8 nucleotides agree with TRBD1. Germline values: CDR1 LGHNA, CDR2 YNFKEQ. This CDR3 has 16 amino acids. With V trimmed by 0 bases and J by 5 bases, 9 bases remained unmatched.

The CDR3 is CASSLSSGRGDEQYF. The CDR3 DNA sequence: TGTGCCAGCAGCCTTTCTAGCGGGAGAGGCGACGAGCAGTACTTC. This rearrangement joins TRBV7-6 to TRBJ2-7, with 10 bases aligning to TRBD2. CDR3 length: 15 amino acids. V lost 5 bases to trimming and J lost 5 bases; unmatched junction nucleotides: 9. Germline V CDR1 and CDR2: SGHVS, FNYEAQ.